This TCR beta chain was observed in a study of identical twins (dated by TCRdb to the mid-2010s). Study-level background: The study deep-sequenced TCR alpha and beta repertoires from monozygotic twins, unrelated adults of various ages and cord blood to test whether fetal clonotypes persist. To rule out contamination, the twin experiments were replicated at different times with different library preparation protocols.

Every donor in the study was a healthy Caucasian. This clonotype was seen only a few times. The antigen it binds to is not known. Per-nucleotide qualities are absent, and no much larger clonotype sits a single base away. V loses 1 base at its end and J loses 8 bases; junction bases beyond the gene matches: 4. Including cysteine and phenylalanine, the CDR3 has 13 amino acids. The kept DNA is CDR3 alone, 39 bases in frame from the first base. Sequences DFQATT (CDR1) and SNEGSKA (CDR2) are obtained from the germline V gene (reference sequence). Library prep was done by 5' RACE. The listed sequencing device is Illumina HiSeq 2000. Template switching added a universal primer binding site, and the final cDNA carried a unique molecular identifier that allowed TCR cDNA molecules to be counted accurately. First-strand cDNA for TCR alpha and beta chains was synthesized from specific primers in the conserved constant-segment region. To control for contamination, every cDNA library was double barcoded, receiving both a SMART-Mk sample barcode and Illumina barcodes. TruSeq adapter sequences, together with Illumina sample barcodes, were added in two successive PCR steps. TCR alpha and beta cDNA libraries were sequenced on the Illumina HiSeq platform with custom primers. The original methods were these. Unique molecular identifiers were extracted from raw reads with MiGEC, and CDR3 positions were determined with MiXCR. For each individual, recombination models were inferred using an EM algorithm with the repgenHMM and IGoR tools. The tcR package in R was used for shared clonotype analysis, with sharing normalized by the product of cloneset sizes. To study raw recombination without the effects of thymic and clonal selection, out-of-frame nonproductive sequences were analyzed. TCRdb reanalyzed the raw reads on its own, using fastp at Q25 for trimming and MiXCR for clone calling, and kept in-frame beta chains. When rows share a CDR3 protein, they turn into one entry using the most common DNA and genes. The V and J calls and clone size come from TCRdb's table, not from the authors' own analysis. The sample data list some 1,700,000 distinct CDR3 sequences, and about 32% of these were observed just once. The top ten clonotypes cover roughly 0.3% of the sample.

Here is what the overall study found, with its caveats: A weaker excess of twin sharing was found in beta out-of-frame sequences because the signal-to-noise ratio was lowered by fewer shared sequences. Fewer insertions were carried by abundant cord blood beta clonotypes; a weaker similar trend was observed in young adult naive repertoires, while no such trend was observed in memory repertoires. Zero-insertion analyses could be partly confounded by invariant T cells such as MAIT and iNKT, though diverse VJ usage argued against such confounding for most clonotypes. In monozygotic twins, recombination models systematically underestimated out-of-frame TCR alpha sharing, but the models matched the sharing seen between unrelated individuals. Compared with coincidental sharing between unrelated individuals, an excess of low generation-probability sequences was observed among out-of-frame TCR alpha sequences shared between twins. Because the same donors could not be followed over many years, the conclusions relied on cross-sectional statistical analysis.

Recombination connected TRBV20-1 to TRBJ2-1, and TRBD1 matches 8 of the central bases. Sample: cord blood. The receptor's source is a newborn girl in good health. The DNA sequence is given as TGCAGTGCTAGAGGACAGGGGCACGATGAGCAGTTCTTC. Translated, it reads CSARGQGHDEQFF.